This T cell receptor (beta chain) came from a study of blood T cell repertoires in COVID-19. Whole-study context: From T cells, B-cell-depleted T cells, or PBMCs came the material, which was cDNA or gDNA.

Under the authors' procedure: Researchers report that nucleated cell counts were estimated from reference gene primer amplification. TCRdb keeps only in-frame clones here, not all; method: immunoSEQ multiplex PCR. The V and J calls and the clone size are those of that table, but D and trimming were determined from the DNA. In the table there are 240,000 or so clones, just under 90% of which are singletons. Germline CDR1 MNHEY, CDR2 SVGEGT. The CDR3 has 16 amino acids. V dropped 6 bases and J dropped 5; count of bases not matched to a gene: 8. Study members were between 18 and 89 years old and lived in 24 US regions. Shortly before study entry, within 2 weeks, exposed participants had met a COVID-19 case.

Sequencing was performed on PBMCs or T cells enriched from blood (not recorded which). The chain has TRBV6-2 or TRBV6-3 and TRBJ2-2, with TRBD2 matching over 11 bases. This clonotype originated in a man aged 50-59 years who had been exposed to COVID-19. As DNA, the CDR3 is TGTGCCAGCAGCTTGATTAGCGGGAGGGGGACCGGGGAGCTGTTTTTT. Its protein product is CASSLISGRGTGELFF.